A selection of T cell receptor beta chains follows, all from one sample in a study of T cells after yellow fever vaccination. MiXCR was run by TCRdb on the 5' RACE reads, yielding one entry per CDR3 protein. The table includes a few hundred thousand distinct CDR3 sequences, 6.5% to 8.5% detected once. This specimen consisted of PBMCs, obtained around 45 days after the first yellow fever vaccination. These receptors were taken from a man in his late teens or twenties who received the YFV17D yellow fever vaccine. Both conserved end residues are part of each CDR3.

j_call,v_call,cdr3_aa
TRBJ2-5,TRBV7-2,CASSRGAHRFQETQYF
TRBJ2-2,TRBV6-2/TRBV6-3,CASSLLLPGATTGELFF
TRBJ1-2,TRBV6-1,CASSGQGSHGYTF
TRBJ1-1,TRBV29-1,CSVEDPTDSPLNTEAFF
TRBJ2-1,TRBV7-3,CASSSGLAGSEQFF
TRBJ1-5,TRBV4-1,CASSQGRFSNQPQHF
TRBJ1-1,TRBV18,CASSPSGRTEAFF
TRBJ2-1,TRBV7-3,CASSLGYNNEQFF
TRBJ2-7,TRBV7-2,CASSPNPRDGAYEQYF
TRBJ1-1,TRBV4-1,CASSRQAGVRGTEAFF
TRBJ2-5,TRBV20-1,CSVTRQGARETQYF
TRBJ2-7,TRBV12-2,CASPFRGTYEQYF
TRBJ2-3,TRBV7-9,CASSLSAAPSTDTQYF
TRBJ1-1,TRBV7-9,CASSLNGMNTEAFF
TRBJ2-1,TRBV6-2/TRBV6-3,CASKGLEGADEQFF
TRBJ2-7,TRBV7-6,CASSPGQGGLYEQYF